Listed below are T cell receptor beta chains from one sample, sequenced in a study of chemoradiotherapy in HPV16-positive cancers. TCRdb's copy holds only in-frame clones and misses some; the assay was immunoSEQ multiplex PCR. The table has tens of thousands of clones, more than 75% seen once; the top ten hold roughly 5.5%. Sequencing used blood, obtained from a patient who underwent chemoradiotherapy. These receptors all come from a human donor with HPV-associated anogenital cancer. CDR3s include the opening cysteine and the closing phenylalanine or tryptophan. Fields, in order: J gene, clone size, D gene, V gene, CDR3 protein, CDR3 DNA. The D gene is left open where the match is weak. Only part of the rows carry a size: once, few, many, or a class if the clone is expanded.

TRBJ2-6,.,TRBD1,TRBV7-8,CASSTTPEGQGLVWGANVLTF,TGTGCCAGCAGCACAACCCCAGAGGGACAGGGGCTAGTGTGGGGGGCCAACGTCCTGACTTTC
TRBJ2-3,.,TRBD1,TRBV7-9,CASSLGDRSSTDTQYF,TGTGCCAGCAGCCTGGGGGACAGGTCCAGCACAGATACGCAGTATTTT
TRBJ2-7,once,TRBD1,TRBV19,CASTASQGAPYEQYF,TGTGCCAGTACCGCCTCACAGGGGGCCCCCTACGAGCAGTACTTC
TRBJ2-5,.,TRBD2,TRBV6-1,CASNGGALQETQYF,TGTGCCAGCAACGGGGGGGCGCTGCAAGAGACCCAGTACTTC
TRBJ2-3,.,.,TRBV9,CASSPLGGYTDTQYF,TGTGCCAGCAGCCCCTTAGGGGGGTACACAGATACGCAGTATTTT
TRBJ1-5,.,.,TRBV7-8,CASSFDRGNQPQHF,TGTGCCAGCAGCTTTGATAGGGGCAATCAGCCCCAGCATTTT
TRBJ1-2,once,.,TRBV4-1,CASSQERGGYTF,TGCGCCAGCAGCCAAGAACGAGGTGGCTACACCTTC
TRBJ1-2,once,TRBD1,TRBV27,CASSPLSGAGGADGYTF,TGTGCCAGCAGTCCCCTCTCCGGAGCAGGGGGCGCGGATGGCTACACCTTC
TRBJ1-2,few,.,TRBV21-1,CASTNQGGRRLANYGYTF,TGTGCCAGCACCAACCAGGGGGGCAGACGATTAGCTAACTATGGCTACACCTTC
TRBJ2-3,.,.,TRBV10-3,CAIRTSGTATDTQYF,TGTGCCATCAGGACCTCCGGGACTGCCACAGATACGCAGTATTTT
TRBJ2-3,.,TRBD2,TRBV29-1,CSVRTSSSTDTQYF,TGCAGCGTGAGGACTAGTTCTAGCACAGATACGCAGTATTTT
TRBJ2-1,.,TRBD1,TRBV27,CASSSPTGDHEQFF,TGTGCCAGCAGTTCCCCTACAGGGGACCATGAGCAGTTCTTC
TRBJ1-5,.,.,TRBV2,CASSAGGDQPQHF,TGTGCCAGCAGTGCGGGGGGGGATCAGCCCCAGCATTTT
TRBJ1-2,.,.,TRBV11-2,CASSLGLQGGYTF,TGTGCCAGCAGCTTGGGCTTACAGGGCGGCTACACCTTC
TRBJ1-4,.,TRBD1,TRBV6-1,CASSGTGGSEKLFF,TGTGCCAGCAGTGGAACAGGGGGAAGCGAAAAACTGTTTTTT
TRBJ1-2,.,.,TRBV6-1,CASSEARQGPGGYTF,TGTGCCAGCAGTGAAGCTCGTCAGGGGCCGGGCGGCTACACCTTC
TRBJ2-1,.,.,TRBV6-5,CASSYGELPPSNEQFF,TGTGCCAGCAGTTACGGGGAACTACCCCCTAGCAATGAGCAGTTCTTC
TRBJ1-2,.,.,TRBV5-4,CASSLLGGVNYGYTF,TGTGCCAGCAGCTTACTAGGGGGGGTTAACTATGGCTACACCTTC
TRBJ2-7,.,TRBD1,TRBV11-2,CASSIDRDLYEQYF,TGTGCCAGCAGCATTGACAGGGATCTCTACGAGCAGTACTTC
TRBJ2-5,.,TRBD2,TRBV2,CASIGQGLAGGETQYF,TGTGCCAGCATAGGCCAGGGACTAGCGGGGGGTGAGACCCAGTACTTC
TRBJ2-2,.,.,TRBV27,CASSFRDGIGELFF,TGTGCCAGCAGTTTCCGGGATGGTATCGGGGAGCTGTTTTTT
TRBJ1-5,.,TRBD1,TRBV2,CAGTGGFDQPQHF,TGTGCGGGGACAGGGGGCTTTGATCAGCCCCAGCATTTT
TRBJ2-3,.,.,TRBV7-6,CASSPGGNTQYF,TGTGCCAGCAGCCCAGGGGGGAATACGCAGTATTTT
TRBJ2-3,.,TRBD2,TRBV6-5,CASNPGGGSVTQYF,TGTGCCAGCAACCCCGGGGGAGGGTCGGTGACGCAGTATTTT
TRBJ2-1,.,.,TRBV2,CASSEWRAMNEQFF,TGTGCCAGCAGTGAATGGAGGGCCATGAATGAGCAGTTCTTC
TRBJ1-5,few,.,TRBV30,CAWSVPSNQPQHF,TGTGCCTGGAGTGTACCGAGCAATCAGCCCCAGCATTTT
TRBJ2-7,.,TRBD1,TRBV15,CATSGTGGFYEQYF,TGTGCCACCTCGGGGACAGGGGGCTTCTACGAGCAGTACTTC
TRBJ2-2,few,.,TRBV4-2,CASSQNGGAVDGELFF,TGTGCCAGCAGCCAAAATGGGGGGGCCGTCGACGGGGAGCTGTTTTTT
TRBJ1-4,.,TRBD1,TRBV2,CASRDDRGHNEKLFF,TGTGCCAGCAGAGACGACAGGGGGCATAATGAAAAACTGTTTTTT
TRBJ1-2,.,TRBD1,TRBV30,CAWSGGGQGAHGYTF,TGTGCCTGGAGTGGGGGGGGACAGGGGGCACACGGCTACACCTTC
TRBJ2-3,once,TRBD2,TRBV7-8,CASSHGNAGGTDTQYF,TGTGCCAGCAGCCACGGGAACGCGGGGGGGACAGATACGCAGTATTTT
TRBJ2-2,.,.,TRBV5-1,CASRRDSNTGELFF,TGCGCCAGCAGAAGGGATTCAAACACCGGGGAGCTGTTTTTT
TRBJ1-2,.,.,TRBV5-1,CASSLMQGSGSNYGYTF,TGCGCCAGCAGCTTGATGCAGGGGTCGGGTTCTAACTATGGCTACACCTTC
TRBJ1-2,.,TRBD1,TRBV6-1,CASSTGDINYGYTF,TGTGCCAGCAGTACAGGGGATATAAACTATGGCTACACCTTC
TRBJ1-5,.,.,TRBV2,CASSEGAQGINQPQHF,TGTGCCAGCAGTGAGGGAGCACAGGGAATCAATCAGCCCCAGCATTTT
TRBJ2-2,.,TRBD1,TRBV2,CASRTGGWNTGELFF,TGTGCCAGCAGGACAGGGGGATGGAACACCGGGGAGCTGTTTTTT
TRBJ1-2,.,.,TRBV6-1,CASSERGGGGYTF,TGTGCCAGCAGTGAACGGGGTGGTGGTGGCTACACCTTC
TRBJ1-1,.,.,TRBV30,CAWIRDGGISTEAFF,TGTGCCTGGATCCGGGACGGGGGTATTAGCACTGAAGCTTTCTTT
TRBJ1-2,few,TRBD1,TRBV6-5,CASSRSQGGYGYTF,TGTGCCAGCTCTCGGTCCCAGGGGGGATATGGCTACACCTTC
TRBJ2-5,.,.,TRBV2,CASSEADRDQETQYF,TGTGCCAGCAGTGAAGCGGACAGAGACCAAGAGACCCAGTACTTC
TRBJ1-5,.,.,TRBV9,CASSVGSNQPQHF,TGTGCCAGCAGCGTAGGTAGCAATCAGCCCCAGCATTTT
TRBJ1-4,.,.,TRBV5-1,CASSLWQGNEKLFF,TGCGCCAGCAGCTTGTGGCAGGGCAATGAAAAACTGTTTTTT
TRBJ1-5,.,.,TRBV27,CASSLRSTGPYQPQHF,TGTGCCAGCAGTTTAAGAAGCACCGGGCCCTATCAGCCCCAGCATTTT
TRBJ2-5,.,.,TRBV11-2,CASSLRPYSNGLHGETQYF,TGTGCCAGCAGCTTACGGCCTTACAGCAACGGGCTTCACGGAGAGACCCAGTACTTC
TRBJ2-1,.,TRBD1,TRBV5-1,CASRPYPGQGSNEQFF,TGCGCCAGCAGGCCGTACCCGGGACAGGGTAGCAATGAGCAGTTCTTC
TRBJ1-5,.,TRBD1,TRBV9,CASSVTGGDNQPQHF,TGTGCCAGCAGCGTAACAGGGGGAGACAATCAGCCCCAGCATTTT
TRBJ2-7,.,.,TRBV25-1,CASSESSGGRSYEQYF,TGTGCCAGCAGTGAATCGAGTGGGGGCCGCTCCTACGAGCAGTACTTC
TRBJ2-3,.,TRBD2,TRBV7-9,CASSPPLSGGRDTQYF,TGTGCCAGCAGCCCACCACTTAGCGGGGGAAGAGATACGCAGTATTTT
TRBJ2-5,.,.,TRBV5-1,CASSLMETQYF,TGCGCCAGCAGCTTGATGGAGACCCAGTACTTC
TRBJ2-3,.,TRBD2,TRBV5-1,CASSLTSGTADTQYF,TGCGCCAGCAGCTTGACTAGCGGCACGGCAGATACGCAGTATTTT
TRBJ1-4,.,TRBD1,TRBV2,CASSWDRVGPYEKLFF,TGTGCCAGCAGTTGGGACAGGGTAGGGCCATACGAAAAACTGTTTTTT
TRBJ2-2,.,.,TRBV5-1,CASSSGTSGGELFF,TGCGCCAGCAGCTCCGGGACTTCGGGCGGGGAGCTGTTTTTT
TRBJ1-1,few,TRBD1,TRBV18,CASSPLGTGFTEAFF,TGTGCCAGCTCACCGTTGGGGACAGGGTTCACTGAAGCTTTCTTT